What follows describes a single T cell receptor beta chain. This clonotype was found many times. The antigen this receptor binds is unknown. Base qualities are not at hand, and no much larger clone is one base apart. The time point label corresponds to: blood at routine non-recurrence follow-up after resection. Whole RNA extracted from tumor and nontumor lung tissue, or from cryopreserved PBMC samples, was used for TCR sequencing without cell sorting. Only patients for whom sufficient RNA was available from at least two tumor regions were selected for TCR sequencing. The entry originates in a study of spatial heterogeneity in lung cancer (dated by TCRdb to the late 2010s). About the investigation overall: The donors were fewer than 90 patients from the lung TRACERx cohort who had early-stage, untreated non-small cell lung cancer. Follow-up PBMC samples were sequenced whenever available, with the median time to follow-up being approximately two years after resection. The study linked features of the TCR repertoire to counts of nonsynonymous mutations, which were determined by whole-exome sequencing of tumor tissue. In the raw uncorrected reads, each unique combination of TCR and UMI appeared more than ten times on average. In non-small cell lung cancer, the study made a quantitative comparison of TCR alpha and beta repertoires among multiple tumor regions, matched nontumor lung and blood. Beta-chain transcripts were consistently detected in greater numbers than alpha-chain transcripts, which likely reflected higher beta-chain transcript abundance. At surgery, both alpha and beta chains were TCR-sequenced in roughly 230 tumor regions, fewer than 80 matched nontumor lung samples and some 56 PBMC samples.

Libraries were prepared through 5' RACE. This sample was sequenced with a NextSeq 500. To allow correction of PCR and sequencing errors, the TCR library protocol tagged every TCR cDNA molecule with a unique molecular identifier. The paper's processing steps were these. TCR identification, UMI-based error correction and CDR3 extraction were all carried out with Decombinator tools. TCRs above a frequency of 2 per 1,000, corresponding to the top 1% of the tumor frequency distribution, were defined as expanded. Rényi diversity was computed with the R vegan package after subsampling each repertoire 100 times to 5,000 TCRs. To build CDR3 similarity networks, amino acid triplet string-kernel similarity was used, and CDR3s were connected when their pairwise similarity was above 0.82. The public reads were run again by TCRdb, first through fastp at Q25 and then through MiXCR, and only productive beta chains were kept. Merged by CDR3 protein, the rows form single entries marked with the most common genes and DNA. The V and J calls were determined by TCRdb, not by the authors. Across this sample there are about 20,000 distinct CDR3 sequences, with about a tenth seen only once. The top ten constitute 36% of the sample.

General findings and caveats noted by the study authors: Ubiquitous expanded tumor TCRs were detected in blood more often at tumor resection than at routine follow-up. Additional single-cell paired TCR alpha and beta sequencing was considered necessary to confirm, at a functional level, the hypothesis that regional TCRs recognize regional mutations. Comparisons of baseline and follow-up blood repertoires included only around 13 patients.

The CDR3 spans 11 residues, from the cysteine through the phenylalanine. Here the CDR3 DNA is all that survives: 33 bases in frame from base 1. The V and J ends are trimmed by 2 bases and 7 bases, leaving 5 bases between them. The germline V gene encodes CDR1 GTSNPN and CDR2 SVGIG (reference sequence). The specimen comprised PBMCs, sampled at follow-up. Rearrangement joined TRBV30 to TRBJ2-2, with the D gene not confidently named. This clonotype was sampled from a female donor with early-stage non-small cell lung cancer. The nucleotide sequence is given as TGTGCCTGGAGTACCATCGGGGAGCTGTTTTTT. It translates as CAWSTIGELFF.